What follows describes a single T cell receptor beta chain. Its antigen is still unknown. The data originate from a study of T cell repertoires in cytomegalovirus infection. Study-wide background: HLA-B-restricted CMV epitopes that are well studied, plus recently identified HLA-C-restricted ones, were used by the study. General study points: Cumulated frequencies of public TCR beta families served to identify carriers of CMV plus the relevant HLA.

Deletions cut 1 base from V and 1 base from J, with 7 bases between. CDR3 length: 14 amino acids. Germline V CDR1 and CDR2: MGHRA, YSYEKL. TCRdb itself ran the reads through MiXCR, one entry per CDR3 protein. The repertoire holds 800,000 to 950,000 distinct CDR3 sequences, with approximately 32% as singletons. The chain has TRBV4-1 and TRBJ2-5; D is perhaps TRBD1 (5 bases). The input for sequencing was cultured CD8+ T cells from PBMCs, taken from culture after CMV antigen stimulation. This TCR derives from a human donor in good health (CMV status not recorded). Some clones in this sample may be carry-over from other donors' samples. CDR3 nucleotides: TGCGCCAGCAGCCAAGGGGGCCCCCAAGAGACCCAGTACTTC. This translates into CASSQGGPQETQYF.